The source of this T cell receptor beta chain is a study of shared clonotypes between healthy human individuals. Study results and limitations: Clonotype sharing among donors was expected to depend on sequencing depth.

Sequencing was at deep level. Sequenced by immunoSEQ multiplex PCR; TCRdb stores in-frame clones only, minus some. Seen here are about 2.5 million clones, about nine tenths observed once, and the top ten hold around 0.4%. Germline V gives CDR1 MGHRA, CDR2 YSYEKL. The CDR3 sequence is 15 residues long. V shed 4 bases, J shed 2 bases, and the junction held 7 bases outside the gene matches. Turning to this clone: Its cognate antigen is unknown.

The genes are TRBV4-1 and TRBJ1-2, with TRBD1 matching over 7 bases. The sequencing input was naive CD4+ T cells from PBMCs. Subset indicated: CD45RA+ positively selected. The receptor comes from a man aged 18 to 35 in good health. Some clones in this sample may be carry-over from other donors' samples. The CDR3 here is CASSRYRDSNYGYTF. The CDR3 DNA sequence: TGCGCCAGCAGCCGTTACCGGGACAGCAACTATGGCTACACCTTC.